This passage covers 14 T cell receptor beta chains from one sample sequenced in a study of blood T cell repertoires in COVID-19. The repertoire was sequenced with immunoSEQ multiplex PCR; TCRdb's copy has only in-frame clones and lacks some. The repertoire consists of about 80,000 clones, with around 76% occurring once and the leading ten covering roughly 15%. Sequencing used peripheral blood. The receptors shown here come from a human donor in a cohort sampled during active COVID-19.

The CDR3 loop reads CASTSTGGYEQYF. The CDR3 DNA reads as TGTGCCAGCACCTCGACAGGAGGCTACGAGCAGTACTTC. The chain carries TRBV6-5 and TRBJ2-7, with D tentatively TRBD1 (6 bases). The CDR3 length is 13 residues. The germline CDR1 and CDR2 sequences are MNHEY and SVGAGI. V lost 7 bases, J lost 3 bases, and 13 bases lay in between.

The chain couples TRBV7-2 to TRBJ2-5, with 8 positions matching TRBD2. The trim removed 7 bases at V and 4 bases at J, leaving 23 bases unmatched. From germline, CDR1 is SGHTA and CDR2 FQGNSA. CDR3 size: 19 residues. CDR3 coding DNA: TGTGCCAGCATCATTTTGGGGGGTCCCAGGACTAGCCATCCAGAGACCCAGTACTTC. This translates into CASIILGGPRTSHPETQYF.

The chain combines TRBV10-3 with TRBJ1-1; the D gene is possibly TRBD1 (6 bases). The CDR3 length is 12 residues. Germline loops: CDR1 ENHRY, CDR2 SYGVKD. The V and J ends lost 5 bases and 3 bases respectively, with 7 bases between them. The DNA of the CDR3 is TGTGCCATCAGTTCAGGGGACACTGAAGCTTTCTTT. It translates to CAISSGDTEAFF.

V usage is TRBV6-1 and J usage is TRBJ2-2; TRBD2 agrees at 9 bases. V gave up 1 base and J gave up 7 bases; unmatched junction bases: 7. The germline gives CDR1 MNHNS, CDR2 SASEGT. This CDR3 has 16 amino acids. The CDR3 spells CASSEDSGRGDGELFF. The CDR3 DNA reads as TGTGCCAGCAGTGAAGATAGCGGGAGAGGTGACGGGGAGCTGTTTTTT.

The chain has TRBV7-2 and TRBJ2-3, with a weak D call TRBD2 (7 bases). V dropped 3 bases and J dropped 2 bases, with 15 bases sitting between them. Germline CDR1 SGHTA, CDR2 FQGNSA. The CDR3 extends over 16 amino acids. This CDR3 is CASSLGGRGLTDTQYF. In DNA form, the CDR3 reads TGTGCCAGCAGCTTGGGGGGGCGGGGCCTCACAGATACGCAGTATTTT.

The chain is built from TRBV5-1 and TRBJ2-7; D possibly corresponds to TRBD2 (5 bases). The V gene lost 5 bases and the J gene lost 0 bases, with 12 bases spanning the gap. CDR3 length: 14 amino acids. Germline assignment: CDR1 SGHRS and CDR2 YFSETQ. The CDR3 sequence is CASSVAGLSYEQYF. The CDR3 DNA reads TGCGCCAGCAGTGTCGCGGGCCTCTCCTACGAGCAGTACTTC.

The CDR3 DNA follows: TGTGCCAGCAGCCGCGACAGGGGATGGGCCGCCGAAGCTTTCTTT. Amino acid sequence: CASSRDRGWAAEAFF. The rearrangement joins TRBV28 to TRBJ1-1; TRBD1 agrees at 8 bases. The CDR3 covers 15 residues. Germline-derived CDR1 and CDR2 are MDHEN and SYDVKM. After removal of 6 bases from V and 8 bases from J, the junction contained 14 bases not matched to a gene.

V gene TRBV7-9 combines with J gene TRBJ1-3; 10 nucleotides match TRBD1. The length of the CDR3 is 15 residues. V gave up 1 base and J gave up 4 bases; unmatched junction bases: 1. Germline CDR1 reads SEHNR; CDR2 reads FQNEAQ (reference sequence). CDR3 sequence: CASSLGDRGGNTIYF. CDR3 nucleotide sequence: TGTGCCAGCAGCTTAGGGGACAGGGGAGGAAACACCATATATTTT.

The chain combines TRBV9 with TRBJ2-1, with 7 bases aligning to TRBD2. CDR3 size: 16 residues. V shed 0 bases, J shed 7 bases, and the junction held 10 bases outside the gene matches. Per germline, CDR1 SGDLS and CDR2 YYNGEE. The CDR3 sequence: CASSVEVAGEINEQFF. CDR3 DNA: TGTGCCAGCAGCGTAGAGGTCGCGGGAGAAATAAATGAGCAGTTCTTC.

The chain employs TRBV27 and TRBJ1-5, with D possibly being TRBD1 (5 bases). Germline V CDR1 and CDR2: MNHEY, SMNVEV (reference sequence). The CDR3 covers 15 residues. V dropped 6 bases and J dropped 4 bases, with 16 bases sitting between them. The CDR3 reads CASSYTTAVNQPQHF. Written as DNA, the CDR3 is TGTGCCAGCAGCTATACGACAGCTGTAAATCAGCCCCAGCATTTT.

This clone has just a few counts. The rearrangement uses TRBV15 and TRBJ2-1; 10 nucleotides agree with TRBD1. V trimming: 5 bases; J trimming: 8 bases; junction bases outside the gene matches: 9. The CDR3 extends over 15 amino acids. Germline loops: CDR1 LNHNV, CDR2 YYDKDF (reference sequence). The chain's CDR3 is CATSPKGQGVDEQFF. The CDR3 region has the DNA TGTGCCACCAGCCCCAAAGGACAGGGGGTCGATGAGCAGTTCTTC.

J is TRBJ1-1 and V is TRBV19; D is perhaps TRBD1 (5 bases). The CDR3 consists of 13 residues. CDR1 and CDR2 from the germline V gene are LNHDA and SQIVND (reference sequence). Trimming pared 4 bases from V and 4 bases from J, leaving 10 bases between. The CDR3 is CASSNGGGTEAFF. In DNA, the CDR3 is TGTGCCAGTAGTAATGGGGGGGGCACTGAAGCTTTCTTT. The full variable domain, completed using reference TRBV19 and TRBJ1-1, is DGGITQSPKYLFRKEGQNVTLSCEQNLNHDAMYWYRQDPGQGLRLIYYSQIVNDFQKGDIAEGYSVSREKKESFPLTVTSAQKNPTAFYLCASSNGGGTEAFFGQGTRLTVV.

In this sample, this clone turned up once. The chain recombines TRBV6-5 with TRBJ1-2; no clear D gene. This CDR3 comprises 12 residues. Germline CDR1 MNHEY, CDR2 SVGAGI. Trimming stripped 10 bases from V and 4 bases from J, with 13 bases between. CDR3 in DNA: TGTGCCACCACCGACCGGGTCTATGGCTACACCTTC. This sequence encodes CATTDRVYGYTF.

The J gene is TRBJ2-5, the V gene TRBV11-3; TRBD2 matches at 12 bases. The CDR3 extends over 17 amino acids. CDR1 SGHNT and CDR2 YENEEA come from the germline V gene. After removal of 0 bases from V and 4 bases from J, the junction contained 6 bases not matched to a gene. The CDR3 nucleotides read TGTGCCAGCAGCTTAGATACGACTAGCGGGAGACGAGAGACCCAGTACTTC. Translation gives CASSLDTTSGRRETQYF.